The 9 T cell receptor beta chains below were found in one sample sequenced in a study of blood T cell repertoires in COVID-19. TCRdb's copy holds only in-frame clones and misses some; the assay was immunoSEQ multiplex PCR. This sample carries more than 200,000 clones, roughly 82% of them seen once, and the ten largest clones take 4% to 6%. The sequenced material came from peripheral blood. These receptors came from a woman at least 80 years old with active or convalescent COVID-19.

The chain employs TRBV25-1 and TRBJ2-2; the match to TRBD2 covers 9 bases. The germline gives CDR1 MGHDK, CDR2 SYGVNS. Losses at the gene ends were 3 bases for V and 6 bases for J; bases not matched to a gene: 5. The CDR3 has 15 residues. The CDR3 nucleotides read TGTGCCAGCAGTGATAGCGGGAGTTATGCCGGGGAGCTGTTTTTT. Protein product: CASSDSGSYAGELFF.

The chain employs TRBV6-5 and TRBJ2-3; 9 nucleotides align to TRBD2. Germline V gene lookup returns CDR1 MNHEY and CDR2 SVGAGI. V was pared by 4 bases and J by 5 bases, with 4 bases of the junction left unmatched. CDR3 length: 14 residues. CDR3 amino acids: CASSFSGRLDTQYF. Written as DNA, the CDR3 is TGTGCCAGCAGTTTTAGCGGGAGATTAGATACGCAGTATTTT.

The chain is built from TRBV9 and TRBJ2-7; D possibly corresponds to TRBD2 (5 bases). Per germline, CDR1 SGDLS and CDR2 YYNGEE. V lost 4 bases, J lost 9 bases, and 17 bases lay in between. The CDR3 spans 13 residues. CDR3 sequence: CASSPGGGQVQYF. The DNA for the CDR3 is TGTGCCAGCAGCCCAGGAGGAGGCCAGGTGCAGTACTTC.

The genes are TRBV6-6 and TRBJ2-7, with 10 bases fitting TRBD2. The junction had 11 bases not matched to a gene; V was cut back by 5 bases and J by 4 bases. Germline CDR1 MNHNY, CDR2 SVGAGI (reference sequence). This CDR3 comprises 16 residues. The CDR3 spells CASSPATSGMGYEQYF. DNA for the CDR3: TGTGCCAGCAGTCCGGCTACTAGCGGGATGGGTTACGAGCAGTACTTC.

The genes are TRBV28 and TRBJ1-1; maybe TRBD1 (6 bases). The CDR3 spans 15 residues. V was pared by 5 bases and J by 0 bases, with 13 bases between. Germline V gene sequence: CDR1 MDHEN, CDR2 SYDVKM. The CDR3 loop reads CASSQGPTMNTEAFF. In DNA, the CDR3 is TGTGCCAGCAGTCAGGGGCCTACCATGAACACTGAAGCTTTCTTT.

The V gene is TRBV5-1, the J gene TRBJ1-1, with TRBD1 matching over 9 bases. The CDR3 is 14 residues long. V trimming: 4 bases; J trimming: 2 bases; junction bases outside the gene matches: 3. The germline CDR1 and CDR2 sequences are SGHRS and YFSETQ. CDR3 amino acids: CASSRQGDNTEAFF. The CDR3 DNA sequence: TGCGCCAGCAGCCGACAGGGGGATAACACTGAAGCTTTCTTT. The whole variable domain, remainder taken from reference TRBV5-1 and TRBJ1-1, is KAGVTQTPRYLIKTRGQQVTLSCSPISGHRSVSWYQQTPGQGLQFLFEYFSETQRNKGNFPGRFSGRQFSNSRSEMNVSTLELGDSALYLCASSRQGDNTEAFFGQGTRLTVV.

The chain recombines TRBV19 with TRBJ2-3; 10 bases match TRBD2. J lost 2 bases, V lost 5 bases, and 7 bases had no gene match. The CDR3 covers 16 residues. Germline V lookup: CDR1 LNHDA, CDR2 SQIVND (reference sequence). The CDR3 sequence: CASSLVAGGPTDTQYF. The CDR3 DNA is TGTGCCAGTAGTCTTGTAGCGGGAGGCCCCACAGATACGCAGTATTTT. Variable domain in full (rest from reference TRBV19 and TRBJ2-3): DGGITQSPKYLFRKEGQNVTLSCEQNLNHDAMYWYRQDPGQGLRLIYYSQIVNDFQKGDIAEGYSVSREKKESFPLTVTSAQKNPTAFYLCASSLVAGGPTDTQYFGPGTRLTVL.

The chain joins TRBV3-1 (or the pseudogene TRBV3-2) to TRBJ1-1; 9 positions match TRBD1. Germline CDR1 LGHDT, CDR2 YNNKEL (reference sequence). The V and J ends lost 3 bases and 3 bases, in that order; junction bases with no gene match: 5. The CDR3 is made up of 15 amino acids. The CDR3 sequence is CASSHMTGGDTEAFF. The DNA of the CDR3 is TGTGCCAGCAGCCACATGACAGGGGGTGACACTGAAGCTTTCTTT.

This clone was seen ten or more times. This chain connects TRBV6-5 to TRBJ1-5; 7 bases fit TRBD1. The germline gives CDR1 MNHEY, CDR2 SVGAGI. This CDR3 has 14 amino acids. V lost 6 bases and J lost 2; bases outside the gene matches: 4. Here the CDR3 reads CASRHRGGNQPQHF. The CDR3 coding sequence is TGTGCCAGCAGACACAGGGGAGGCAATCAGCCCCAGCATTTT.